The 32 T cell receptor beta chains presented below share a single source sample, sequenced in a study of Graves' ophthalmopathy and Graves' hyperthyroidism. Amplification from RNA transcripts yielded the TCR beta CDR3 regions. An opening RT-PCR round employed HTBI primers and preceded a second-round multiplex PCR. TCRdb reanalysed the multiplex PCR reads using MiXCR and keeps one entry per CDR3 protein. The table shows some 380,000 distinct CDR3 sequences, with less than 20% occurring only once. Sequencing was carried out using peripheral blood. These receptors were collected from a woman under 30 with stable Graves' hyperthyroidism.

This clonotype was observed at least ten times. The DNA for the CDR3 is TGTGCCAGCAGCCAAGCTCTAGATCCCATGGAGACCCAGTACTTC. Translated: CASSQALDPMETQYF. The J gene is TRBJ2-5, the V gene TRBV4-2; D unclear. Germline CDR1 is LGHNA and CDR2 is YNFKEQ. This CDR3 contains 15 residues. Trimming took off 1 base at V and 5 bases at J, with 14 bases between the two ends.

This chain connects TRBV12-3 or TRBV12-4 to TRBJ2-2, with D unresolved. The CDR3 covers 18 residues. V lost 6 bases to trimming and J lost 2 bases, with 22 bases between them. CDR3 bases: TGTGCCAGCAGGGAGAGACCCATCAGCCGTTCAAACACCGGGGAGCTGTTTTTT. Amino acid sequence: CASRERPISRSNTGELFF.

This clonotype came up a few times. This rearrangement joins TRBV5-1 to TRBJ2-5, with TRBD2 matching 11 bases. The CDR3 contains 18 residues. Trimming took 4 bases from V and 5 from J; bases not matched to a gene: 16. Per germline, CDR1 SGHRS and CDR2 YFSETQ. CDR3 sequence: CASSGHLLAGGLGETQYF. DNA of the CDR3: TGCGCCAGCAGCGGACACTTGCTAGCGGGGGGCTTGGGGGAGACCCAGTACTTC.

This clonotype has ten or more counts. This CDR3 reads CATSRDPIYEQYF. DNA for the CDR3: TGTGCCACCAGCAGAGACCCGATCTACGAGCAGTACTTC. This chain joins TRBV15 and TRBJ2-7, with D hard to call. CDR1 is LNHNV, CDR2 YYDKDF, per germline (reference sequence). Between the trimmed V and J ends, which lost 0 bases and 3 bases, there was a span of 6 bases. The CDR3 length is 13 residues.

This chain uses TRBV5-1 with TRBJ1-1; 9 positions match TRBD1. This CDR3 contains 14 residues. Trimming removed 1 base from V and 3 bases from J; junction bases left unmatched: 1. Per germline, CDR1 SGHRS and CDR2 YFSETQ. The CDR3 DNA follows: TGCGCCAGCAGCTTGAGACAGGGGGACACTGAAGCTTTCTTT. Protein product: CASSLRQGDTEAFF.

In this sample, this clonotype turned up many times. The rearrangement uses TRBV20-1 and TRBJ2-5; D is uncertain. Germline V gene sequence: CDR1 DFQATT, CDR2 SNEGSKA (reference sequence). V was pared by 2 bases and J by 0 bases, with 7 bases between. The CDR3 spans 13 residues. The CDR3 DNA reads TGCAGTGCTAGAAAACCGTACCAAGAGACCCAGTACTTC. The encoded protein is CSARKPYQETQYF.

This clonotype was seen at least ten times. The DNA for the CDR3 is TGCAGTGCTAGAAGGGGGTATGAAGCTTTCTTT. Amino acids: CSARRGYEAFF. The rearrangement links TRBV20-1 to TRBJ1-1, with D possibly matching TRBD1 (6 bases). The V end was cut by 2 bases, the J end by 7 bases, with 8 bases between. The germline V gene encodes CDR1 DFQATT and CDR2 SNEGSKA (reference sequence). This CDR3 is 11 amino acids long.

The chain recombines TRBV11-2 with TRBJ1-6; 8 bases line up with TRBD1. Per the germline V gene, CDR1 is SGHAT and CDR2 is FQNNGV. With V trimmed by 5 bases and J by 0 bases, 12 bases remained unmatched. This CDR3 contains 19 residues. CDR3 residues: CASSPSWTGRSSYNSPLHF. CDR3 nucleotide sequence: TGTGCCAGCAGCCCTTCCTGGACAGGGAGGAGCTCCTATAATTCACCCCTCCACTTT.

This clonotype was picked up many times. The rearrangement joins TRBV7-2 to TRBJ1-5, with D hard to call. V lost 4 bases and J 10 bases, leaving 17 bases between the germline ends. This CDR3 comprises 14 residues. Germline lookup yields CDR1 SGHTA and CDR2 FQGNSA. CDR3 sequence: CASSSDLYAQPQHF. As DNA, the CDR3 is TGTGCCAGCAGCTCAGACCTCTACGCGCAACCCCAGCATTTT.

This clonotype was recorded many times. The chain employs TRBV25-1 and TRBJ1-6, with a tentative D call TRBD1 (6 bases). The germline V gene encodes CDR1 MGHDK and CDR2 SYGVNS. This CDR3 comprises 14 residues. V was shortened by 4 bases and J by 10 bases, with 14 bases between the two germline ends. The CDR3 is CASSAPQGNSPLHF. The CDR3 coding sequence is TGTGCCAGCAGTGCCCCACAGGGAAACTCACCCCTCCACTTT.

At least ten counts were recorded for this clonotype. V and J are TRBV12-3 or TRBV12-4 and TRBJ1-5, with D unclear. The V and J ends lost 6 bases and 3 bases respectively, with 18 bases between them. The CDR3 is 16 amino acids. The CDR3 DNA reads TGTGCCAGCAGCTTCGGCCGACCGGGATTCAATCAGCCCCAGCATTTT. It encodes CASSFGRPGFNQPQHF.

This clonotype was recorded at least ten times. Here the CDR3 DNA reads TGCGCCAGCAGCATACAGGCCACGAACACTGAAGCTTTCTTT. Its translation is CASSIQATNTEAFF. The chain uses TRBV5-1 and TRBJ1-1; D is perhaps TRBD1 (5 bases). Germline-derived CDR1 and CDR2 are SGHRS and YFSETQ. This CDR3 is 14 amino acids long. Trimming removed 4 bases at V and 1 base at J, with 11 bases between.

This clonotype was observed at least ten times. The V gene is TRBV4-1, the J gene TRBJ1-5; perhaps TRBD1 as D (5 bases). The germline V gene encodes CDR1 MGHRA and CDR2 YSYEKL. The ends were cut back, 4 bases at V and 5 bases at J, with 9 bases in the middle. CDR3 length equals 13 residues. CDR3 sequence: CASSPGGDQPQHF. In DNA form, the CDR3 reads TGCGCCAGCAGCCCAGGAGGGGATCAGCCCCAGCATTTT.

This clonotype was seen at least ten times. The chain is built from TRBV6-5 and TRBJ1-1; D is ambiguous. Germline V gives CDR1 MNHEY, CDR2 SVGAGI. This CDR3 region has 13 residues. Trimming stripped 3 bases from V and 10 bases from J, with 15 bases between. As DNA, the CDR3 is TGTGCCAGCAGTTATAGGTACGGGGTGGTAGCTTTCTTT. Translating gives CASSYRYGVVAFF.

This clonotype was counted ten times or more. J is TRBJ1-3 and V is TRBV4-1; D ambiguous. The CDR3 is 13 residues long. Between the trimmed V and J ends, which lost 4 bases and 3 bases, there was a span of 7 bases. Germline V gene sequence: CDR1 MGHRA, CDR2 YSYEKL. The DNA of the CDR3 is TGCGCCAGCAGCCTAACGCGTGGAAACACCATATATTTT. Protein sequence: CASSLTRGNTIYF.

This clonotype was seen repeatedly, ten times or more. The chain recombines TRBV6-1 with TRBJ2-7; D is possibly TRBD1 or TRBD2 (5 bases each). V was shortened by 3 bases and J by 3 bases, with 12 bases between the two germline ends. This CDR3 region has 14 residues. Germline V gene lookup returns CDR1 MNHNS and CDR2 SASEGT. The CDR3 region is CASSDRGRGYEQYF. In DNA form, the CDR3 reads TGTGCCAGCAGTGATCGGGGAAGGGGCTACGAGCAGTACTTC.

The chain employs TRBV5-1 and TRBJ2-3, with TRBD2 matching 8 bases. CDR1 is SGHRS and CDR2 is YFSETQ in the germline V gene. Germline trimming cut 0 bases from V and 4 bases from J; bases unmatched to any gene: 7. The CDR3 has 16 amino acids. The CDR3 DNA sequence: TGCGCCAGCAGCTTGGTTTCGCTAGCGGGCGCAGATACGCAGTATTTT. Protein product: CASSLVSLAGADTQYF.

This clonotype occurred a few times. The V gene is TRBV5-1, the J gene TRBJ2-2; no reliable D call. This CDR3 is built from 15 residues. Trimming removed 6 bases from V and 3 bases from J, with 15 bases in between. CDR1 SGHRS and CDR2 YFSETQ come from the germline V gene. Written as DNA, the CDR3 is TGCGCCAGCAATCCCCAAACTTGGGACACCGGGGAGCTGTTTTTT. It is translated as CASNPQTWDTGELFF.

This sequence joins TRBV14 and TRBJ1-2; D may be TRBD1 (6 bases). V gave up 0 bases and J gave up 5 bases, with 13 bases separating them. Germline V gene sequence: CDR1 SGHDN, CDR2 FVKESK. The CDR3 extends over 15 amino acids. The CDR3 protein is CASSQERAGEYGYTF. The CDR3 DNA follows: TGTGCCAGCAGCCAAGAACGCGCAGGGGAATATGGCTACACCTTC.

This clonotype was detected many times. This rearrangement joins TRBV6-5 to TRBJ1-6; the match to TRBD1 covers 10 bases. J gave up 7 bases and V 2 bases, and 8 bases lay outside the gene matches. The CDR3 totals 17 residues. The germline V gene has CDR1 MNHEY and CDR2 SVGAGI. CDR3 sequence: CASSYPQTGGLNSPLHF. Here the CDR3 DNA reads TGTGCCAGCAGTTACCCTCAGACAGGGGGCCTCAATTCACCCCTCCACTTT.

This clonotype was recorded many times. The chain has TRBV7-2 and TRBJ1-2; D is perhaps TRBD1 (6 bases). The CDR3 has 14 residues. Germline values: CDR1 SGHTA, CDR2 FQGNSA. Trimming removed 6 bases from V and 6 bases from J, with 17 bases in between. The CDR3 sequence is CASSPGGGAHGYTF. CDR3 coding DNA: TGTGCCAGCAGTCCCGGGGGGGGGGCACATGGCTACACCTTC.

This clonotype was recorded at least ten times. V and J are TRBV19 and TRBJ2-3, with D tentatively TRBD2 (7 bases). The CDR3 covers 16 residues. Germline-derived CDR1 and CDR2 are LNHDA and SQIVND (reference sequence). V was clipped by 6 bases and J by 7 bases, with 23 bases between them. The CDR3 region has the DNA TGTGCCAGTAGCCCTAGGGGGGGCCTGATGTCCCATACGCAGTATTTT. Amino acid sequence: CASSPRGGLMSHTQYF.

This clonotype has at least ten counts. This chain connects TRBV12-3 or TRBV12-4 to TRBJ1-5, with D perhaps TRBD1 (5 bases). The CDR3 covers 14 residues. V gave up 2 bases and J gave up 4 bases, with 9 bases separating them. The CDR3 DNA reads as TGTGCCAGCAGTTTAAAGGGGCCAAATCAGCCCCAGCATTTT. Its protein product is CASSLKGPNQPQHF.

This clonotype occurred many times. The chain carries TRBV6-2 or TRBV6-3 and TRBJ1-5; D is perhaps TRBD1 (5 bases). Trimming left V 6 bases short and J 2 bases short, with 14 bases between. Germline CDR1 and CDR2: MNHEY and SVGEGT. The CDR3 loop spans 15 amino acids. In DNA form, the CDR3 reads TGTGCCAGCAGGGAGCAGGGATGGGGCAATCAGCCCCAGCATTTT. It is translated as CASREQGWGNQPQHF.

This clonotype was observed at least ten times. This rearrangement joins TRBV25-1 to TRBJ1-5; D is possibly TRBD1 (5 bases). The CDR3 has 18 amino acids. The V gene's germline CDR1 is MGHDK and CDR2 SYGVNS. Trimming took 2 bases from V and 0 from J, leaving 17 bases between them. The CDR3 bases are TGTGCCAGCAGTGAAGGGCGCGGCCTGGGGGATAGCAATCAGCCCCAGCATTTT. This sequence encodes CASSEGRGLGDSNQPQHF.

For this clonotype: A single base separates this from a much larger clone, so it may be a read error. The rearrangement uses TRBV11-2 and TRBJ1-1; TRBD1 matches at 7 bases. The CDR3 is made up of 16 amino acids. The V gene end was trimmed by 5 bases and the J gene end by 12 bases; junction bases not matched to a gene: 21. CDR1 SGHAT and CDR2 FQNNGV come from the germline V gene. CDR3 coding DNA: TGTGCCAGCAGCCTCCGGAGTACTTCGGGACAGATCCAATCTTTCTTT. Amino acid sequence: CASSLRSTSGQIQSFF.

Ten or more counts support this clonotype. This rearrangement joins TRBV12-5 to TRBJ2-2, with 10 bases aligning to TRBD2. Germline V gene data show CDR1 as LGHNT and CDR2 as FRNRAP. The CDR3 has 16 residues. J lost 5 bases, V lost 5 bases, and 8 bases had no gene match. The CDR3 loop is CASGPQSGGATGELFF. The CDR3 nucleotides read TGTGCTAGTGGTCCCCAGAGCGGGGGGGCGACCGGGGAGCTGTTTTTT.

A few counts support this clonotype. The J gene is TRBJ2-2, the V gene TRBV2, with no clear D. CDR1 SNHLY and CDR2 FYNNEI come from the germline V gene. The CDR3 spans 18 residues. The germline V and J ends were trimmed by 3 bases and 2 bases, with 19 bases remaining between them. DNA for the CDR3: TGTGCCAGCAGTGAGACCCCTTTCTACCGGGTAAACACCGGGGAGCTGTTTTTT. Encoded protein: CASSETPFYRVNTGELFF.

This clonotype was observed at least ten times. The chain employs TRBV11-2 and TRBJ2-5, with 10 bases matching TRBD2. This CDR3 is 16 amino acids long. V shed 1 base and J 3 bases; nucleotides not matched to a gene: 5. Germline V lookup: CDR1 SGHAT, CDR2 FQNNGV. The CDR3 here is CASSLGRLAGEETQYF. The CDR3 nucleotides read TGTGCCAGCAGCTTAGGTCGGCTAGCGGGGGAAGAGACCCAGTACTTC.

This clonotype was detected ten times or more. J is TRBJ1-5 and V is TRBV12-3 or TRBV12-4, with 10 bases matching TRBD1. The CDR3 runs to 17 residues. V dropped 6 bases and J dropped 0; count of bases not matched to a gene: 8. CDR3 residues: CASSKTGGKNSNQPQHF. In nucleotides, the CDR3 is TGTGCCAGCAGCAAGACAGGGGGCAAGAATAGCAATCAGCCCCAGCATTTT.

This clonotype was observed a handful of times. This sequence joins TRBV24-1 and TRBJ2-5; the match to TRBD2 covers 7 bases. Germline values: CDR1 KGHDR, CDR2 SFDVKD. This CDR3 spans 14 amino acids. V dropped 5 bases and J dropped 5; count of bases not matched to a gene: 7. Written as DNA, the CDR3 is TGTGCCACCAGTGTCTTGGGGGGGGAGGAGACCCAGTACTTC. Protein: CATSVLGGEETQYF.

This clonotype was observed many times. The CDR3 DNA reads as TGTGCCAGCACACAACTCACTGAAGCTTTCTTT. It is translated as CASTQLTEAFF. The J gene is TRBJ1-1, the V gene TRBV2; no clear D. Trimming shortened V by 7 bases and J by 4 bases, and 7 bases separated the two germline ends. Germline values: CDR1 SNHLY, CDR2 FYNNEI. This CDR3 is 11 amino acids long. The whole variable domain, remainder taken from reference TRBV2 and TRBJ1-1, is EPEVTQTPSHQVTQMGQEVILRCVPISNHLYFYWYRQILGQKVEFLVSFYNNEISEKSEIFDDQFSVERPDGSNFTLKIRSTKLEDSAMYFCASTQLTEAFFGQGTRLTVV.